This record looks at one T cell receptor beta chain sequence and its context. The specificity of this receptor is unknown. No base qualities exist here, and no much larger clone lies one base off it. These data originate in a study of cytomegalovirus exposure and HLA in healthy donors (dated 2017 in TCRdb). Some background on the complete study: According to an earlier analysis of 550 to 700 of the donors, 150 million to 200 million T cells yielded over 90 million unique TCR beta sequences and less than 300 Gb of sequence data. The T cell repertoires of about 700 subjects were profiled by immunosequencing and related to cytomegalovirus serostatus. To predict cytomegalovirus infection status, the study brought together high-throughput TCR immunosequencing, statistical association of individual TCRs with disease status, and machine learning. In a later genetic analysis, genome-wide SNP genotypes for about 55% of the roughly 700 donors were used, and that subset was treated as a discovery cohort. The study aimed to test whether signatures of past pathogen exposure could be identified by cataloging public T cell receptors. A few DR-DQ haplotypes were treated as single units for association and clustering because of strong linkage in the cohort. Among the roughly 400 genotyped donors, 81% belonged to the genetic ancestry cluster associated with self-reported Caucasian donors. Every repertoire in the discovery cohort had been generated on one and the same sequencing platform. Approximately 300 gigabases of sequencing data and roughly 81 million unique TCR sequences made up an early release that covered around 640 HLA-typed donors. A later analysis re-analyzed previously published TCR beta repertoires from 666 donors and added high-resolution HLA genotyping to study TCR occurrence patterns. Donor age, sex, ethnicity and CMV serostatus were compiled together with the repertoire data. On average, about 200,000 unique TCR beta nucleotide sequences were sequenced per donor among a few hundred genotyped donors of the cohort, with roughly 18% of those sequences being non-productive. Class I and class II HLA loci were covered by the typing at four-digit resolution. To decide whether each TCR beta V gene segment behaved as functional or pseudogenic, an earlier analysis of some 600 of the donors relied on high-throughput TCR beta sequencing. In the later analysis, no new phenotypic data were used to find candidate immune exposures; instead, reliance was placed on TCR beta sequences and their occurrence across donors. In addition to the first cohort of 666 subjects, a separate validation cohort of 120 different subjects was used. The number of donors typed differed by locus, with 629-630 for A, B, C, DRB1 and DQB1, around 520 for DQA1, 600 to 610 for DPA1, and some 470 for DPB1.

Paper-wide results and their limitations: The authors suggested that the approach could potentially be generalized to other disease states and immunological phenotypes. This cohort had only TCR beta chains sequenced, and the lack of alpha or paired-chain data limited which features could be detected. Because counts were too low, about 17 rarely observed V segments, including chromosome 9 orphons, were excluded from the earlier analysis of 587 of the donors. According to a later analysis, parvovirus B19, influenza, CMV and Epstein-Barr virus appeared linked to several top co-occurrence clusters. In an earlier analysis of some 500 of the donors, most TCR beta V segments appeared in productive rearrangements about 87% or about 30% of the time, broadly matching IMGT annotations. A later analysis associated approximately 17,000 TCR beta sequences with specific HLA alleles at a false discovery rate of 0.05. Because HLA typing was missing for some donors at each locus, association tests included only the typed subset. Compared with the 666-donor mean, donors in an Asian-associated ancestry cluster had fewer N-insertions in productive TCRs, according to a later genetic analysis. According to a later analysis, most CMV-associated TCR beta chains appeared to be HLA-restricted, and the HLA associations seemed to be driven largely by CMV exposure. Linkage disequilibrium might explain the correlated functional status among segregating V segments, but an unknown experimental factor could not be ruled out. A total of 150 or so TCR beta chains were listed by the study as associated with cytomegalovirus. A later analysis found that TCR association rates varied across HLA loci, with DRB1 alleles showing the most associated TCRs and HLA-C alleles the fewest. Strong co-occurrence of HLA alleles, especially DR and DQ, made assigning TCR associations to individual alleles difficult. A cluster of highly shared sequence variants was judged likely to represent a technical artifact of the sequencing pipeline. A further reported finding was that TCR beta sequences accurately predicted the HLA-A and HLA-B alleles for most subjects in the first cohort. Presence/absence analyses assumed roughly uniform sequencing depth across donors, an assumption that may not hold. A few of the identified cytomegalovirus-associated TCR beta chains were confirmed in vitro to be specific for cytomegalovirus antigens. Most TCR sequences were observed very rarely across donors, whereas some public TCRs were present in many individuals. Compared with equally common non-associated chains, HLA-associated TCR beta chains in a later analysis were more clonally expanded and had lower generation probabilities. The only immune exposure information available for the cohort was CMV serostatus. Because the 87-base-pair reads could not distinguish some IMGT-functional V segments, including TRBV6-2 and TRBV6-3, those segments were excluded. The classifier was reported to diagnose cytomegalovirus status with high specificity and sensitivity in both the original and validation cohorts. In a later genetic analysis, a missense DCLRE1C variant was associated with V-gene and J-gene trimming of TCR beta chains, and the association was replicated in an independent cohort.

Library prep was done by the immunoSEQ multiplex PCR assay. The multiplex PCR relied on a mix of 60 forward primers for TCR Vbeta segments and 13 reverse primers for TCR Jbeta segments. Amplification of the CDR3 region of rearranged TCR beta genes was performed with a multiplex PCR assay on genomic DNA. Amplified TCR beta libraries were sequenced as 87-base-pair reads on the Illumina HiSeq System. Per the original workflow: A later analysis counted tens of millions of unique TCR beta chains across the 666 repertoires, and about 10 million of these chains were shared by at least two donors. A nearest-neighbor algorithm error-corrected the raw reads and collapsed the reads into unique sequences, merging closely related sequences to remove PCR and sequencing errors. Alignment of CDR3 sequences to IMGT reference sequences was used to assign V, D and J gene segments. For a sequence to be retained, at least a six-nucleotide match to both a V gene segment and a J gene segment was required. Rearrangements were classified as productive when the CDR3 lacked stop codons and remained in frame with V and J, and all other rearrangements were classified as non-productive. CDR3 was defined by IMGT convention, running from the second conserved V-encoded cysteine to the conserved J-encoded phenylalanine. Sequences without an unambiguous match to a single V gene segment were excluded from the earlier analysis of 450 to 750 of the donors. An earlier analysis of about 600 of the donors called V segments functional above 56.7% productive rearrangements and segregating when the between-donor standard deviation exceeded 5%. A statistical classification framework was built to diagnose cytomegalovirus status from the catalog of TCR beta chain sequences. In a later analysis, TCR nucleotide sequences were compared against IMGT/GENE-DB human TR gene sequences so that V and J genes could be assigned. Using the TCRdist pipeline, a later analysis assigned CDR3 sequences along with most-parsimonious VDJ recombination scenarios. In a later analysis, every TCR beta chain was defined by the combination of its CDR3 amino acid sequence and its V-gene family, and reads without a unique V-gene family were dropped. A later analysis removed several hundred highly shared, low-generation-probability nucleotide sequences to deal with suspected cross-contamination and a sequencing artifact. A later analysis calculated a clonal expansion index for each public chain from normalized within-repertoire ranks of inferred template counts. A later analysis computed generation probabilities with a VDJ recombination model fitted to out-of-frame rearrangements, and checked the results against IGoR. A later analysis scored TCR-TCR, TCR-HLA and TCR-CMV co-occurrence with hypergeometric tests, applying a repertoire-size bias correction to TCR pairs. To estimate false discovery rates, a later analysis permuted the HLA or CMV assignments 20 times. A later analysis grouped co-occurring TCRs with DBSCAN, adding TCRdist sequence similarity when clustering within HLA-allele-positive subsets. For co-occurrence clustering, repertoires with fewer than 30,000 or more than 120,000 public chains were excluded, along with 4 to 6 repertoires with anomalous nucleotide sharing. The immuneACCESS repertoire file appears here via TCRdb, limited to in-frame rearrangements. These files lack a portion of the clones; in checked studies, under half of the deficit traces to unresolved V genes, and the cause of the others is not known. D and trimming come from the DNA, and the V and J calls and clone size come from that table. This sample gives over 120,000 clones in total; over 75% of them show up just once. The ten largest clonotypes hold less than 3.5% of the sample.

Relative to germline, V is 2 bases shorter and J is 5 bases shorter, with 14 bases between their ends. Including the terminal cysteine and phenylalanine, the CDR3 comprises 15 residues. Only the CDR3 part of the read is kept: 45 bases, read in frame from the first base. From a lookup of the germline V gene (reference sequence), CDR1 and CDR2 are SGHNT and YYREEE. The cohort comprised around 700 healthy bone marrow donors. At the time of sampling, every cohort member was nominally healthy, though immune exposures that went unrecorded were likely present. The donor tested CMV seronegative, placing the donor among the roughly 400 seronegative members of the cohort. Each donor provided a peripheral blood sample, and peripheral blood mononuclear cells were used for TCR beta sequencing. The Qiagen DNeasy Blood Extraction Kit was used to extract genomic DNA from the blood cell samples.

Sequenced material: PBMCs. The clonotype was recovered from a woman in her 30s in good health and CMV-seronegative. The chain employs TRBV5-4 and TRBJ1-5, with no confidently assigned D gene. The nucleotides read TGTGCCAGCAGCTTTGACTACCCCGGATATCAGCCCCAGCATTTT. This sequence encodes CASSFDYPGYQPQHF.